This T cell receptor beta chain is drawn from a study of T cells in Graves' hyperthyroidism and ophthalmopathy (dated by TCRdb to between 2017 and 2020). With respect to the entire study: Peripheral blood samples were taken at initial diagnosis, before any treatment was given. To identify TCR V-J signatures that set the groups apart, the researchers used a discovery cohort of more than 95 patients, made up of roughly 45 with Graves' ophthalmopathy and some 55 with stable Graves' hyperthyroidism. In addition, the study compared T-cell repertoires in thyroid tissue and in blood from roughly 6 Graves' hyperthyroidism patients. The 100 discovery patients were randomly split 7:3 into training and test sets. The paper describes TCR Vbeta CDR3 sequencing of about 140 peripheral blood samples, made up of 43 ophthalmopathy patients, over 70 hyperthyroidism patients and around 17 progressor patients. Prospective prediction of ophthalmopathy was tested in an independent validation cohort consisting of fewer than 20 hyperthyroidism patients and approximately 16 patients who later progressed to ophthalmopathy. Following sampling, methimazole starting at 30 mg daily was given to hyperthyroidism patients, and high-dose intravenous methylprednisolone was given to ophthalmopathy patients. Overall study outcomes, separate from this receptor: In validation, progression to ophthalmopathy was predicted by the model with roughly 71% sensitivity and 72.22% specificity, a median of roughly 6.4 months before onset. In cross-validation, a model built on a 13 V-J signature told ophthalmopathy apart from stable hyperthyroidism with approximately 91% sensitivity and about 81% specificity, and in testing the same model reached 80%/75%. Sample size was not statistically predetermined, and blinding of investigators to group allocation was not performed. Blood samples also contained most of the expanded thyroid clonotypes (frequency above 0.001), which suggests that blood repertoires may reflect thyroid immune responses.

As to this clonotype: It lacks a known antigen. No much larger clone exists at a distance of one base, and base qualities are not known.

The germline V gene encodes CDR1 GTSNPN and CDR2 SVGIG (reference sequence). The CDR3 spans 14 residues, from the cysteine through the phenylalanine. Only the CDR3 DNA stays, 42 bases, in frame from base 1. Trimming leaves V shorter by 1 base and J shorter by 1 base, with the junction holding 0 bases beyond the gene matches. Stable Graves' hyperthyroidism was defined as no progression to ophthalmopathy during 18 months of follow-up. The hyperthyroidism patients were between 18 and 65 years old and newly diagnosed, with a disease duration of less than 2 months. Patients with uncontrolled infections, other autoimmune diseases, pregnancy or lactation were excluded. Diagnoses were based on clinical symptoms, serum thyroxine and TRAb, thyroid ultrasound and orbital computed tomography. Ficoll-Paque density gradient centrifugation was used to isolate PBMCs from 9.5 to 10 ml of fresh peripheral blood. Total RNA was extracted with Trizol reagent, and quality was checked on an Agilent 2100 Bioanalyzer.

The TCR beta CDR3 regions were amplified from the RNA transcripts. The first round of RT-PCR for the TCR CDR3 was performed with the HTBI primer set and the Qiagen OneStep RT-PCR kit. Libraries were constructed in a second round of multiplex PCR, after which size selection and purification were carried out. Sequencing of the libraries was done on an Illumina HiSeq2000 using paired-end 100 bp reads. The study's processing was this. SOAPnuke was used to process the raw data, removing reads that contained adapters or uncalled bases, had a mean Phred below 15, or lacked an exact match to the constant primer or identifier. High-quality paired reads were merged with COPE v1.2.5, and unique nucleotide sequences were defined as clonotypes. Clonotypes were aligned to IMGT TRBV, TRBD and TRBJ reference segments using MiTCR v1.1. The analysis was restricted to V-J combinations with a frequency above 0.0001, which together covered just over 99% of the repertoires. The TCS score was defined as F50 (clonal expansion) divided by E x V (chaos), with BLOSUM62-based TCRdist calculated between CDR3 peptides within each V-J. Welch's t-statistics and random forest reduced around 550 V-J features to about 13, which were used in a naive Bayes classifier (R e1071). TCRdb reran the public reads through fastp at Q25 and MiXCR, keeping productive beta chains. All rows with the same CDR3 protein become a single entry with the most common DNA and genes. TCRdb, not the original authors, processed these V and J calls. For this sample there are about 590,000 distinct CDR3 sequences; around 14% appear just once. Around 7.3% of the sample belongs to the ten largest clones.

Sequencing was done on a sample of blood. The receptor was isolated from a woman in her 30s with Graves' hyperthyroidism. This chain is built from TRBV30 and TRBJ2-2, with 7 junctional bases fitting TRBD1. The CDR3 reads as follows: CAWSDRGNTGELFF. The sequenced DNA is TGTGCCTGGAGTGACAGGGGGAACACCGGGGAGCTGTTTTTT.